The present TCR beta chain was sequenced within a study of blood T cell repertoires in COVID-19 (dated by TCRdb to 2020 to 2022). For the study in its entirety: Samples covering the acute and convalescent phases of COVID-19 were provided by collaborators in the United States, Italy and Spain. The prospective study material was composed of cDNA or gDNA derived from T cells, B-cell-depleted T cells, or PBMCs. Samples came from the ongoing ImmuneRACE study (first 160 participants) plus 1,254 subjects from 6 global collaborators. Sample metadata almost always included a de-identified subject ID, COVID-19 status, age in years and sex. Where available, HLA class I and class II types were obtained from metadata supplied by the sample provider rather than from assay-based typing. A freely available public database, intended as a resource for researchers studying the immune response to SARS-CoV-2, is where the repertoires were released. Subjects who had been exposed to COVID-19, were actively infected with it, or had recovered from it provided the deeply sampled blood TCRbeta repertoires that made up the dataset. Overall study outcomes, separate from this receptor: The amount of clinical and demographic metadata varied by source and participant and was provided uncurated.

Trimming costs V 3 bases and J 0 bases, and their ends lie 6 bases apart. Reading from cysteine to phenylalanine, the CDR3 counts 14 amino acids. Solely the CDR3 DNA is kept, with 42 bases framed from the first base. Looking up the germline V gene yields CDR1 MGHDK and CDR2 SYGVNS. TCRbeta CDR3 regions were amplified from genomic DNA using the immunoSEQ Assay, a bias-controlled multiplex PCR. Turning to the authors' computational methods: The number of nucleated cells in each sample was estimated from the amplification of reference gene primers within the assay. To quantify the absolute abundance of each unique TCRbeta CDR3 rearrangement, sequence reads were collapsed and filtered. For each sample, productive Simpson clonality was calculated as the square root of Simpson's diversity index over productive rearrangements. TCRdb mirrors the immuneACCESS table, restricted to in-frame sequences. Some clones are absent from its copies; in checked studies, under half trace to an unresolved V gene, and the reason for the others is unknown. The DNA was the basis for D and trimming; V, J and clone size are from that table. The sample table records 360,000 or so clones; roughly 87% of these occur just once. Approximately 3% of the sample is taken by the ten largest.

Participants in the prospective study were enrolled through a virtual design, were aged roughly 18 to 95 years, and lived in 24 United States geographic areas. In the prospective study, cohorts were assigned on the basis of participant-reported clinical history obtained from a screening survey and a study questionnaire. For ImmuneRACE Cohort 3, a participant was defined as recovered based on two consecutive negative NP/OP PCR tests, clearance by a healthcare professional, or resolution of symptoms. In the prospective study, whole blood, serum and a nasopharyngeal or oropharyngeal swab were collected from each participant by mobile phlebotomists. Additional blood draws and questionnaires over an approximately two-month period could optionally be provided by prospective study participants. Blood samples from the prospective study were shipped frozen or at room temperature prior to DNA extraction.

This clone was recorded only once. Its antigen remains undetermined. No per-base quality is available; no much larger clone lies one base away. The chain uses TRBV25-1 and TRBJ1-3; the D segment cannot be called with confidence. The clonotype was recovered from a woman younger than 45 who had recovered from COVID-19. The sequencing input was PBMCs or T cells enriched from blood (not recorded which). The CDR3 region reads CASSDAVSGNTIYF. The sequenced DNA: TGTGCCAGCAGTGATGCAGTCTCTGGAAACACCATATATTTT.